This T cell receptor beta chain was sequenced for a study of T cells in Graves' hyperthyroidism and ophthalmopathy. In patients aged 18 to 65, hyperthyroidism was newly diagnosed, with duration under 2 months. Extraction of PBMCs used 8.5 to 10 ml of fresh peripheral blood. Study observations and caveats: Most thyroid clonotypes expanded above 0.001 appeared in blood too.

Trimming took 3 bases from V and 3 from J, leaving 9 bases between them. CDR3 size: 12 residues. The germline gives CDR1 DFQATT, CDR2 SNEGSKA (reference sequence). Amplification of TCR beta CDR3 regions was performed using RNA transcripts as template. In the first-round RT-PCR of the TCR CDR3, the HTBI primer set was used. Each CDR3 protein is one row after TCRdb ran MiXCR on the multiplex PCR reads. The sample lists approximately 870,000 distinct CDR3 sequences, over 35% occurring once. Many counts were recorded for this clonotype. Its antigen is unknown. The TCR sequence derives from a man aged 18 to 29 with Graves' hyperthyroidism. Sequenced sample: blood. V gene TRBV20-1 combines with J gene TRBJ2-7; D is ambiguous. The CDR3 DNA follows: TGCAGTGCTAGTGGGATTAGCTACGAGCAGTACTTC. Its protein product is CSASGISYEQYF.